A single sample gave rise to the 31 T cell receptor beta chains below, sequenced in a study of cytomegalovirus exposure and HLA in healthy donors. Use of 60 Vbeta and 13 Jbeta primers characterized the PCR. Using immunoSEQ multiplex PCR, the repertoire was profiled, and TCRdb retains in-frame clones only, with some absent. The sample lists 150,000 or so clones; around 84% were seen once. Sequencing used PBMCs. These TCRs come from a man between 18 and 35 years old in good health and CMV-seronegative.

This clone was recorded a few times. The V and J genes are TRBV19 and TRBJ1-5, with D uncertain. The V gene lost 6 bases and the J gene lost 5 bases, with 17 bases spanning the gap. The CDR3 has 15 amino acids. The germline gives CDR1 LNHDA, CDR2 SQIVND (reference sequence). The CDR3 is CASSNLEGWDQPQHF. DNA of the CDR3: TGTGCCAGTAGCAACCTAGAGGGATGGGATCAGCCCCAGCATTTT.

The chain recombines TRBV27 with TRBJ2-3; tentative D call: TRBD1 (6 bases). V was shortened by 6 bases and J by 0 bases, with 13 bases between the two germline ends. The CDR3 sequence is 15 residues long. CDR1 is MNHEY and CDR2 is SMNVEV in the germline V gene (reference sequence). Here the CDR3 DNA reads TGTGCCAGCAGCCACGGACAGCCTAGCACAGATACGCAGTATTTT. Translation: CASSHGQPSTDTQYF.

The V gene is TRBV9, the J gene TRBJ2-3, with 11 bases matching TRBD2. Losses at the gene ends were 0 bases for V and 2 bases for J; bases not matched to a gene: 2. This CDR3 has 16 residues. In germline, CDR1 is SGDLS, CDR2 YYNGEE. The CDR3 here is CASSVEGLAATDTQYF. The CDR3 DNA is TGTGCCAGCAGCGTAGAGGGACTAGCGGCCACAGATACGCAGTATTTT.

This sequence joins TRBV5-1 and TRBJ2-2, with unresolved D. V gave up 2 bases and J gave up 7 bases, with 12 bases separating them. CDR3 length equals 14 residues. Germline V CDR1 and CDR2: SGHRS, YFSETQ. The CDR3 loop reads CASSFTESGGELFF. The DNA for the CDR3 is TGCGCCAGCAGCTTCACTGAGAGTGGCGGGGAGCTGTTTTTT.

The count of this clone is one. This chain links TRBV7-6 with TRBJ2-2; possibly TRBD1 for D (5 bases). The germline CDR1 and CDR2 sequences are SGHVS and FNYEAQ. V was clipped by 5 bases and J by 3 bases, with 13 bases between them. The CDR3 sequence is 15 residues long. The CDR3 loop reads CASSPPGIDTGELFF. The CDR3 coding sequence is TGTGCCAGCAGCCCCCCAGGGATAGACACCGGGGAGCTGTTTTTT.

This clone was seen only a few times. This CDR3 reads CASSYEQGSGANVLTF. CDR3 nucleotides: TGTGCCAGCAGTTACGAACAGGGCTCTGGGGCCAACGTCCTGACTTTC. The chain has TRBV6-5 and TRBJ2-6; tentatively, D is TRBD1 (6 bases). With 2 bases removed from V and 0 bases from J, the gap between germline ends came to 8 bases. The V gene's germline CDR1 is MNHEY and CDR2 SVGAGI. The CDR3 totals 16 residues.

This chain uses TRBV28 with TRBJ1-4; tentative D call: TRBD1 (6 bases). Germline CDR1 reads MDHEN; CDR2 reads SYDVKM. The CDR3 contains 14 residues. Trimming stripped 5 bases from V and 4 bases from J, with 11 bases between. The chain's CDR3 is CASSHGQLNEKLFF. CDR3 in DNA: TGTGCCAGCAGTCATGGACAGCTTAATGAAAAACTGTTTTTT.

In its sample, this clone was seen a few times. The chain joins TRBV7-3 to TRBJ2-7; D perhaps matches TRBD1 (6 bases). In germline, CDR1 is SGHTA, CDR2 FQGTGA. This CDR3 is built from 16 residues. The V and J ends lost 1 base and 0 bases respectively, with 13 bases between them. For the CDR3, the DNA is TGTGCCAGCAGCTTAAGAGGGGGACGGGCCTCCTACGAGCAGTACTTC. It encodes CASSLRGGRASYEQYF. The complete variable domain, with remaining parts taken from reference TRBV7-3 and TRBJ2-7, reads GAGVSQTPSNKVTEKGKYVELRCDPISGHTALYWYRQSLGQGPEFLIYFQGTGAADDSGLPNDRFFAVRPEGSVSTLKIQRTERGDSAVYLCASSLRGGRASYEQYFGPGTRLTVT.

The chain has TRBV11-1 and TRBJ2-7, with D possibly matching TRBD1 (5 bases). The CDR3 is made up of 14 amino acids. Trimming took off 3 bases at V and 0 bases at J, with 9 bases between the two ends. Germline CDR1 and CDR2: SGHAT and FQDESV (reference sequence). As DNA, the CDR3 is TGTGCCAGCAGCTTCAGGGATAACTCCTACGAGCAGTACTTC. It specifies CASSFRDNSYEQYF.

The chain carries TRBV6-5 and TRBJ2-7, with TRBD1 matching over 10 bases. CDR1 and CDR2 from the germline V gene are MNHEY and SVGAGI. Trimming at V came to 4 bases and at J to 12 bases, leaving 12 bases not matched to a gene. The CDR3 is 14 amino acids. This chain's CDR3 is CASSSKGADRGRYF. The CDR3 region has the DNA TGTGCCAGCAGTTCTAAGGGGGCCGACAGGGGGCGGTACTTC.

This clone was counted a few times. The genes are TRBV27 and TRBJ1-5, with D uncertain. V lost 4 bases, J lost 1 base, and 14 bases lay in between. Per the germline V gene, CDR1 is MNHEY and CDR2 is SMNVEV (reference sequence). The CDR3 loop spans 16 amino acids. The CDR3 loop is CASSSRWRASNQPQHF. CDR3 in DNA: TGTGCCAGCAGTTCCCGGTGGAGGGCGAGCAATCAGCCCCAGCATTTT.

The chain recombines TRBV10-3 with TRBJ1-4; 9 nucleotides line up with TRBD1. Germline CDR1 reads ENHRY; CDR2 reads SYGVKD. The CDR3 contains 16 residues. V shed 2 bases, J shed 2 bases, and the junction held 3 bases outside the gene matches. The CDR3: CAISERTGATNEKLFF. CDR3 nucleotide sequence: TGTGCCATCAGTGAGCGGACAGGGGCGACTAATGAAAAACTGTTTTTT.

The rearrangement joins TRBV6-5 to TRBJ2-7; 7 bases map to TRBD1. Unmatched junction bases numbered 8, after V lost 6 bases and J lost 0 bases. The CDR3 contains 15 residues. CDR1 is MNHEY and CDR2 is SVGAGI in the germline V gene. CDR3 region: CASSRDSLSSYEQYF. The CDR3 nucleotides read TGTGCCAGCAGCCGGGACAGTCTTTCCTCCTACGAGCAGTACTTC.

Of note for this clone: Different DNA sequences within this sample yield the same CDR3. The CDR3 protein is CASSLNRAGNTIYF. The CDR3, as DNA: TGTGCCAGCAGCCTAAATAGAGCTGGAAACACCATATATTTT. The chain carries TRBV7-2 and TRBJ1-3; no definite D call. In germline, CDR1 is SGHTA, CDR2 FQGNSA. V lost 5 bases and J lost 2, with 10 bases in between. CDR3 length: 14 amino acids.

The chain uses TRBV4-1 and TRBJ1-4; 9 bases match TRBD1. With V trimmed by 4 bases and J by 10 bases, 22 bases remained unmatched. The CDR3 spans 19 residues. Germline V lookup: CDR1 MGHRA, CDR2 YSYEKL. The CDR3 sequence is CASSPTRSSVGQGSGKLFF. The CDR3 coding sequence is TGCGCCAGCAGCCCTACCCGGTCCAGCGTCGGACAGGGGAGCGGAAAACTGTTTTTT.

This rearrangement joins TRBV27 to TRBJ2-7; D remains ambiguous. This CDR3 region has 10 residues. The V and J ends lost 3 bases and 5 bases respectively, with 2 bases between them. Germline assignment: CDR1 MNHEY and CDR2 SMNVEV (reference sequence). CDR3 nucleotide sequence: TGTGCCAGCAGTTTTAACGAGCAGTACTTC. This gives the protein CASSFNEQYF.

V is TRBV30 and J is TRBJ1-2; tentative D call: TRBD1 (6 bases). The CDR3 spans 14 residues. Trimming pared 8 bases from V and 5 bases from J, leaving 21 bases between. CDR1 and CDR2 (germline): GTSNPN, SVGIG (reference sequence). CDR3 loop: CAGIRTDYAYGYTF. In DNA form, the CDR3 reads TGTGCCGGAATCCGGACAGACTACGCTTATGGCTACACCTTC.

The chain is built from TRBV28 and TRBJ2-2, with 8 bases that match TRBD2. The length of the CDR3 is 19 residues. CDR1 is MDHEN and CDR2 is SYDVKM in the germline V gene. Trimming took 2 bases from V and 4 from J; bases not matched to a gene: 15. The CDR3 protein is CASSLKGWRGVGSTGELFF. In nucleotides, the CDR3 is TGTGCCAGCAGTTTAAAGGGGTGGCGGGGGGTCGGGTCCACCGGGGAGCTGTTTTTT. Supplemented by reference TRBV28 and TRBJ2-2, the full variable domain reads DVKVTQSSRYLVKRTGEKVFLECVQDMDHENMFWYRQDPGLGLRLIYFSYDVKMKEKGDIPEGYSVSREKKERFSLILESASTNQTSMYLCASSLKGWRGVGSTGELFFGEGSRLTVL.

The chain recombines TRBV19 with TRBJ1-1; 7 nucleotides line up with TRBD1. CDR1 LNHDA and CDR2 SQIVND come from the germline V gene (reference sequence). This CDR3 has 16 amino acids. J lost 1 base, V lost 5 bases, and 10 bases had no gene match. The CDR3 protein is CASSDLGQRRNTEAFF. In DNA, the CDR3 is TGTGCCAGTAGTGATTTGGGACAGCGAAGGAACACTGAAGCTTTCTTT.

The chain has TRBV9 and TRBJ2-3, with D possibly being TRBD2 (6 bases). The CDR3 totals 15 residues. Between the trimmed V and J ends, which lost 5 bases and 4 bases, there was a span of 17 bases. Germline-derived CDR1 and CDR2 are SGDLS and YYNGEE. The CDR3 DNA is TGTGCCAGCAGTCCTAGCGCCGTTTCGTCAGATACGCAGTATTTT. This sequence encodes CASSPSAVSSDTQYF.

The genes are TRBV6-1 and TRBJ1-1, with D tentatively TRBD1 (5 bases). Trimming removed 6 bases at V and 5 bases at J, with 13 bases between. Germline V lookup: CDR1 MNHNS, CDR2 SASEGT. This CDR3 is built from 13 residues. The CDR3 DNA follows: TGTGCCAGCAGGCGCGGGGGGGGAACTGAAGCTTTCTTT. The encoded protein is CASRRGGGTEAFF.

This chain connects TRBV5-6 to TRBJ1-1; no clear D gene. From germline, CDR1 is SGHDT and CDR2 YYEEEE. Between the trimmed V and J ends, which lost 4 bases and 3 bases, there was a span of 13 bases. This CDR3 spans 14 amino acids. The CDR3 DNA is TGTGCCAGCAGCCCTCGGGTCTCGGACACTGAAGCTTTCTTT. This encodes CASSPRVSDTEAFF.

V and J are TRBV6-5 and TRBJ1-2, with D possibly TRBD1 on 5 matching bases. This CDR3 spans 13 amino acids. The germline V and J ends were trimmed by 4 bases and 5 bases, with 11 bases remaining between them. Germline loops: CDR1 MNHEY, CDR2 SVGAGI. DNA of the CDR3: TGTGCCAGCAGTTTGTATCAGGGATATGGCTACACCTTC. Residues: CASSLYQGYGYTF.

This chain connects TRBV13 to TRBJ1-5; D ambiguous. Germline-derived CDR1 and CDR2 are PRHDT and FYEKMQ (reference sequence). V was shortened by 3 bases and J by 6 bases, with 6 bases between the two germline ends. The CDR3 runs 12 residues. The CDR3 protein is CASSFRGQPQHF. In DNA, the CDR3 is TGTGCCAGCAGCTTTCGGGGTCAGCCCCAGCATTTT.

The chain is built from TRBV13 and TRBJ1-2; D gene uncertain. The CDR3 has 13 amino acids. The ends were cut back, 7 bases at V and 4 bases at J, with 13 bases in the middle. Germline V gene sequence: CDR1 PRHDT, CDR2 FYEKMQ (reference sequence). The CDR3 loop reads CASIPREGYGYTF. As DNA, the CDR3 is TGTGCCAGCATCCCCCGGGAGGGCTATGGCTACACCTTC.

This sequence joins TRBV11-2 and TRBJ1-2; D is undetermined. The ends were cut back, 4 bases at V and 0 bases at J, with 12 bases in the middle. The CDR3 sequence is 15 residues long. In germline, CDR1 is SGHAT, CDR2 FQNNGV. The CDR3, as DNA: TGTGCCAGCAGCTCAAGGACGGGAGCTAACTATGGCTACACCTTC. Its translation: CASSSRTGANYGYTF. The whole variable domain, filled in from reference TRBV11-2 and TRBJ1-2, reads EAGVAQSPRYKIIEKRQSVAFWCNPISGHATLYWYQQILGQGPKLLIQFQNNGVVDDSQLPKDRFSAERLKGVDSTLKIQPAKLEDSAVYLCASSSRTGANYGYTFGSGTRLTVV.

The V call is TRBV7-2, the J call TRBJ2-7, with 13 bases aligning to TRBD2. J gave up 2 bases and V 1 base, and 5 bases lay outside the gene matches. Germline lookup yields CDR1 SGHTA and CDR2 FQGNSA. The CDR3 totals 17 residues. The CDR3 reads CASSLVGTSGTPYEQYF. DNA of the CDR3: TGTGCCAGCAGCTTAGTAGGGACTAGCGGGACCCCCTACGAGCAGTACTTC.

This clone has just a few counts. The chain joins TRBV6-6 to TRBJ2-7; D possibly corresponds to TRBD2 (5 bases). The V end was cut by 5 bases, the J end by 3 bases, with 14 bases between. The CDR3 is made up of 14 amino acids. Germline-derived CDR1 and CDR2 are MNHNY and SVGAGI (reference sequence). The CDR3 coding sequence is TGTGCCAGCAGTCCCCGAGGGAACGGCTACGAGCAGTACTTC. The encoded protein is CASSPRGNGYEQYF.

The chain has TRBV5-1 and TRBJ1-2, with 11 bases fitting TRBD1. The germline V gene has CDR1 SGHRS and CDR2 YFSETQ. This CDR3 has 17 amino acids. The J segment lost 4 bases and the V segment lost 4 bases, leaving 12 bases of the junction unmatched. The DNA of the CDR3 is TGCGCCAGCAGCCCCGGGACAGGGGGGTTATTGGGCTATGGCTACACCTTC. Translating gives CASSPGTGGLLGYGYTF.

This rearrangement joins TRBV19 to TRBJ1-5; TRBD1 matches at 7 bases. The CDR3 covers 15 residues. CDR1 LNHDA and CDR2 SQIVND come from the germline V gene (reference sequence). Trimming cost V 1 base and J 1 base; bases outside gene matches: 1. The CDR3 DNA follows: TGTGCCAGTAGTATAGCAGGGGGGAGCAATCAGCCCCAGCATTTT. As protein: CASSIAGGSNQPQHF.

This chain joins TRBV2 and TRBJ2-3; D is possibly TRBD2 (6 bases). The V end lost 7 bases, the J end lost 6 bases, and 11 bases lay between the germline ends. The germline V gene encodes CDR1 SNHLY and CDR2 FYNNEI. The CDR3 length is 12 residues. The DNA for the CDR3 is TGTGCCAGCAAGGCGGGGTGGGATACGCAGTATTTT. Encoded protein: CASKAGWDTQYF.